The present T cell receptor (beta chain) was sequenced within a study of cytomegalovirus exposure and HLA in healthy donors. Germline CDR1 reads MNHEY; CDR2 reads SMNVEV (reference sequence). Trimming took 5 bases from V and 7 from J; bases not matched to a gene: 7. The CDR3 spans 14 residues. This table comes from immunoSEQ multiplex PCR, and its TCRdb copy is limited to in-frame clones, with some not included. The sample carries fewer than 350,000 clones, approximately 88% recorded once. On this clone: The antigen is not known.

Study outcomes and limitations: A later analysis found first-cohort TCR clusters tended to co-occur in the approximately 110 validation repertoires. Reported results showed that the classifier diagnosed cytomegalovirus status with high specificity and sensitivity.

The sequence derives from a woman aged 18-29 years in good health and CMV-seronegative. The rearrangement joins TRBV27 to TRBJ1-5, with 8 bases identical to TRBD1. The sample consisted of PBMCs. The DNA of the CDR3 is TGTGCCAGCAGTCTTTCAGGGGGCGTACAGCCCCAGCATTTT. It codes for CASSLSGGVQPQHF.